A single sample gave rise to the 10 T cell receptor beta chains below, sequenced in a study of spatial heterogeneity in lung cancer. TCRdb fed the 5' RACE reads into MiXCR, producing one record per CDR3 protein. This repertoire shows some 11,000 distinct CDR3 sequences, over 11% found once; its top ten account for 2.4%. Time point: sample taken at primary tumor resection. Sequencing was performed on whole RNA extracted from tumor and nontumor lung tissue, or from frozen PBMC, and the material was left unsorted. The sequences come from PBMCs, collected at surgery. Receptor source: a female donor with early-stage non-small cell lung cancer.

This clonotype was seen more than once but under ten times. The CDR3 here is CAARGTASYEQYF. CDR3 in DNA: TGTGCCGCTAGGGGGACAGCCTCCTACGAGCAGTACTTC. V gene TRBV28 combines with J gene TRBJ2-7, with 7 positions matching TRBD1. V shed 11 bases and J 0 bases; nucleotides not matched to a gene: 7. CDR1 is MDHEN and CDR2 is SYDVKM in the germline V gene. The CDR3 is 13 residues long.

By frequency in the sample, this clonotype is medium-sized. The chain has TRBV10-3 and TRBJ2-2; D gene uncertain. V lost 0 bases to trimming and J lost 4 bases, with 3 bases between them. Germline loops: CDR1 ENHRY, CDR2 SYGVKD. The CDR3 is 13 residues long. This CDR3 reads CAISESSTGELFF. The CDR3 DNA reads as TGTGCCATCAGTGAGTCGAGCACCGGGGAGCTGTTTTTT.

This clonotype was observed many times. The CDR3 region has the DNA TGTGCCAGCAACCGGTTGGCGAACACTGAAGCTTTCTTT. As protein: CASNRLANTEAFF. V and J are TRBV14 and TRBJ1-1; D unresolved. V was pared by 7 bases and J by 1 base, with 10 bases between. This CDR3 region has 13 residues. Germline values: CDR1 SGHDN, CDR2 FVKESK.

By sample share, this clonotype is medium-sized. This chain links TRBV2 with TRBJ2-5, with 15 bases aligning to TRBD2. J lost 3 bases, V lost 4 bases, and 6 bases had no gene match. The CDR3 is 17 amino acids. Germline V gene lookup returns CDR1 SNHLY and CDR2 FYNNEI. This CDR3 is CASSGSGTSGRKETQYF. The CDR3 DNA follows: TGTGCCAGCAGTGGCTCCGGGACTAGCGGGAGGAAAGAGACCCAGTACTTC.

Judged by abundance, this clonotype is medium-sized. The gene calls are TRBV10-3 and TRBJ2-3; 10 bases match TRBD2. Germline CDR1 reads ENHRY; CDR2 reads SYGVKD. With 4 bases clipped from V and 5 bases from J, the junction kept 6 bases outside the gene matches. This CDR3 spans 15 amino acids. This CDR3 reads CAISAQSSGGDTQYF. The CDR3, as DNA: TGTGCCATCAGTGCGCAATCTAGCGGGGGAGATACGCAGTATTTT.

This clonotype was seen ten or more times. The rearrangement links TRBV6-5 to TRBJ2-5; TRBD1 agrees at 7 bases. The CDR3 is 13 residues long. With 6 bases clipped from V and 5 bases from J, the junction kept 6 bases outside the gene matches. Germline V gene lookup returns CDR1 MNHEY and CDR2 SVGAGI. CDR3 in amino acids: CASRETGSETQYF. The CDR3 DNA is TGTGCCAGCAGAGAGACAGGGTCGGAGACCCAGTACTTC.

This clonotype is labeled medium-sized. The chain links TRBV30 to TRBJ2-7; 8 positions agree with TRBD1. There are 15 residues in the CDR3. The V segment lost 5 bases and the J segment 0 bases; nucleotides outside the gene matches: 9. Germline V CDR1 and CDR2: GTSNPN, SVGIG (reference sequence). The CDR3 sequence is CAWARARGPSYEQYF. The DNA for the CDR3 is TGTGCCTGGGCGCGCGCCAGGGGGCCCTCCTACGAGCAGTACTTC.

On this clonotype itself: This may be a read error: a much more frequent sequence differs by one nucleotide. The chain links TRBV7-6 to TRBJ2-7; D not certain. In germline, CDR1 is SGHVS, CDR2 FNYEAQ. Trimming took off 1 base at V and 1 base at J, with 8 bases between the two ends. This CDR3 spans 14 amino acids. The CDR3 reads CASSLEEWSYEQYF. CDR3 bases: TGTGCCAGCAGCTTAGAAGAATGGTCCTACGAGCAGTACTTC.

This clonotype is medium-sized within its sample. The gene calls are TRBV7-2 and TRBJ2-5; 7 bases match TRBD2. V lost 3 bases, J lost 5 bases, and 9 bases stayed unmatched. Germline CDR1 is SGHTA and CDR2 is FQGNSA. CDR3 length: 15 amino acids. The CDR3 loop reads CASSFKAGMMETQYF. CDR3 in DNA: TGTGCCAGCAGCTTTAAAGCGGGAATGATGGAGACCCAGTACTTC.

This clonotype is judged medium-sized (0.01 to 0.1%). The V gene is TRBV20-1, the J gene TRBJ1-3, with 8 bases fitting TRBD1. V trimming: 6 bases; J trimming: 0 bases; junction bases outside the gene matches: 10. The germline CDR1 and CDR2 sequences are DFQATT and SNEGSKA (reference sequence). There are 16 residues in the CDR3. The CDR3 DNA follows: TGCAGTGCGCGGGACAGGACCAAGAGCTCTGGAAACACCATATATTTT. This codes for CSARDRTKSSGNTIYF.